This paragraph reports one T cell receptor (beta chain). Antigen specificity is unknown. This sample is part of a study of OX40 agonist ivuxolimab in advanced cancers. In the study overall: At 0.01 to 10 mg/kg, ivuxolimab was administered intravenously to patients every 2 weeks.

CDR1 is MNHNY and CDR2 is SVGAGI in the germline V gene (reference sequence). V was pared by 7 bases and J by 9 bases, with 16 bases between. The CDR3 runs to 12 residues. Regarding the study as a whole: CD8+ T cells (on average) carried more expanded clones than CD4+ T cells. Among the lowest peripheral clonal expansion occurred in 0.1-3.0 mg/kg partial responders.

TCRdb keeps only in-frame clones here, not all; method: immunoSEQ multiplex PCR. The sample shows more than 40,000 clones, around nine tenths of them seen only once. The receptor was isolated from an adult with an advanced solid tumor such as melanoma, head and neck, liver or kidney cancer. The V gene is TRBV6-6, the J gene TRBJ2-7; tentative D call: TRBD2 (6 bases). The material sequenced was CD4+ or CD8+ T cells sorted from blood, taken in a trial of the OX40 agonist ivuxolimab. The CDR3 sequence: CASTKTGTSQYF. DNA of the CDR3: TGTGCCAGCACCAAAACCGGGACTTCGCAGTACTTC.